Sequencing of this T cell receptor (beta chain) was carried out in a study of OX40 agonist ivuxolimab in advanced cancers. Study-level information: Patients with hepatocellular carcinoma, melanoma, renal cell or head and neck cancer made up the dose-escalation patients.

Germline V lookup: CDR1 LNHDA, CDR2 SQIVND (reference sequence). Losses at the gene ends were 7 bases for V and 4 bases for J; bases not matched to a gene: 11. The CDR3 has 17 amino acids. Sequencing used immunoSEQ multiplex PCR; TCRdb keeps in-frame clones, though not all of them. The table shows just under 95,000 clones, with roughly 84% occurring only once. The chain carries TRBV19 and TRBJ2-4, with TRBD2 matching over 12 bases. Sequencing was performed on CD4+ or CD8+ T cells sorted from blood, taken in a trial of the OX40 agonist ivuxolimab. The source is an adult with an advanced solid tumor such as melanoma, head and neck, liver or kidney cancer. The CDR3 DNA sequence: TGTGCCAGTACCTCTCGTTCGCTAGCGGGGGGGAAAAACATTCAGTACTTC. It codes for CASTSRSLAGGKNIQYF.